The entry that follows covers one TCR beta chain sequence. There is no known antigen for this receptor. No much larger clone exists at a distance of one base, and base qualities are not known. Trimming at the junction amounts to 0 bases on V and 0 bases on J, and the germline ends lie 10 bases apart. Counted from cysteine to phenylalanine, this CDR3 has 16 amino acids. Of all the DNA, just the CDR3 is kept, 48 bases in frame from base 1. The germline V gene gives CDR1 as SGDLS and CDR2 as YYNGEE. This sample is drawn from a study of blood T cell repertoires in COVID-19 (dated by TCRdb to the early 2020s). For context, the study as a whole: Samples covering the acute and convalescent phases of COVID-19 were provided by collaborators in the United States, Italy and Spain. The material from the prospective study consisted of cDNA or gDNA derived from T cells, B-cell-depleted T cells, or PBMCs. Deeply sampled blood TCRbeta repertoires from subjects exposed to, actively infected with, or recovered from COVID-19 were included in the dataset. The repertoires were released in a freely available public database meant as a resource for research on the immune response to SARS-CoV-2. Samples came from the ongoing ImmuneRACE study (first 160 participants) plus 1,254 subjects from 6 global collaborators. The sample metadata nearly always contained a de-identified subject ID, COVID-19 status, age in years and sex. Where available, HLA class I and class II types were obtained from metadata supplied by the sample provider rather than from assay-based typing. Broader findings and caveats from the paper: The amount of clinical and demographic metadata varied by source and participant and was provided uncurated.

Participants in the prospective study were enrolled through a virtual design, were aged roughly 18 to 100 years, and lived in approximately 25 United States geographic areas. Cohort assignment in the prospective study relied on participant-reported clinical history from a screening survey and a study questionnaire. Each participant in the prospective study had whole blood, serum and a nasopharyngeal or oropharyngeal swab collected by mobile phlebotomists. Over a roughly 2-month period, participants in the prospective study had the option of providing additional blood draws and questionnaires. Blood samples from the prospective study were shipped frozen or at room temperature prior to DNA extraction. TCRbeta CDR3 regions were amplified from genomic DNA by means of the immunoSEQ Assay, a bias-controlled multiplex PCR. In the source study's methods: The number of nucleated cells in each sample was estimated by amplification of reference gene primers within the assay. To quantify the absolute abundance of each unique TCRbeta CDR3 rearrangement, sequence reads were collapsed and filtered. For each sample, productive Simpson clonality was calculated as the square root of Simpson's diversity index over productive rearrangements. In its TCRdb copy, this immuneACCESS table keeps in-frame sequences only and misses some clones. Where compared with another copy, unresolved V genes explain less than half of these, and the others have no known cause. The V and J calls and clone size come from that table; D and trimming were worked out from the DNA. The sample table shows some 200,000 clones, and 70% to 90% are seen once. The leading ten clones occupy about 7.2% of the sample.

Sequencing was carried out using PBMCs or T cells enriched from blood (not recorded which). This receptor was taken from a middle-aged woman with acute COVID-19. The rearranged segments are TRBV9 and TRBJ2-1; a weak D assignment points to TRBD2 (5 bases agree). For the CDR3, the sequence is CASSVGSGSSYNEQFF. The nucleotides read TGTGCCAGCAGCGTAGGATCGGGGAGCTCCTACAATGAGCAGTTCTTC.